One and the same sample provided the 21 T cell receptor beta chains below, sequenced in a study of blood T cell repertoires in COVID-19. Profiled with immunoSEQ multiplex PCR; TCRdb holds only in-frame clones, not every one. The sample lists about 300,000 clones; around 89% were seen once. The sample taken for sequencing was peripheral blood. Receptors originate from a woman aged 25 to 45 who had recovered from COVID-19.

This chain uses TRBV27 with TRBJ2-2; 8 positions match TRBD2. This CDR3 contains 15 residues. With V trimmed by 6 bases and J by 2 bases, 5 bases remained unmatched. The germline gives CDR1 MNHEY, CDR2 SMNVEV (reference sequence). CDR3: CASSFAGGNTGELFF. In DNA form, the CDR3 reads TGTGCCAGCAGCTTCGCGGGGGGTAACACCGGGGAGCTGTTTTTT.

The chain carries TRBV28 and TRBJ1-2; 9 bases map to TRBD1. Trimming cost V 5 bases and J 6 bases; bases outside gene matches: 7. This CDR3 is built from 14 residues. The germline V gene has CDR1 MDHEN and CDR2 SYDVKM. The CDR3 reads CASSLTTGGNGYTF. The CDR3 nucleotides read TGTGCCAGCAGTCTAACGACAGGGGGAAATGGCTACACCTTC.

The chain joins TRBV19 to TRBJ2-7; 8 bases are a match to TRBD1. The CDR3 is made up of 14 amino acids. The V gene's germline CDR1 is LNHDA and CDR2 SQIVND (reference sequence). Trimming at V came to 6 bases and at J to 1 base, leaving 5 bases not matched to a gene. The CDR3 DNA follows: TGTGCCAGTAGGAGGACAGGGAGTTCCTACGAGCAGTACTTC. Translated: CASRRTGSSYEQYF.

In the case of this clone: This CDR3 is also generated by other DNA sequences in the sample. This chain connects TRBV28 to TRBJ2-2; unclear D gene. CDR1 MDHEN and CDR2 SYDVKM come from the germline V gene. V lost 6 bases and J lost 2, with 4 bases in between. The CDR3 is 12 amino acids. Written as DNA, the CDR3 is TGTGCCAGCAGCCTTAACACCGGGGAGCTGTTTTTT. This translates into CASSLNTGELFF.

The chain joins TRBV18 to TRBJ2-5; 7 bases align to TRBD1. The CDR3 covers 14 residues. The germline gives CDR1 KGHSH, CDR2 LQKENI. The J segment lost 3 bases and the V segment lost 3 bases, leaving 4 bases of the junction unmatched. CDR3 sequence reads: CASSPGTAEETQYF. DNA of the CDR3: TGTGCCAGCTCACCTGGGACAGCCGAAGAGACCCAGTACTTC.

The chain uses TRBV28 and TRBJ1-4, with 8 positions matching TRBD1. Looked up from germline, CDR1 is MDHEN and CDR2 is SYDVKM. With 2 bases clipped from V and 6 bases from J, the junction kept 8 bases outside the gene matches. The CDR3 sequence is 16 residues long. The CDR3 here is CASSLPRTGWDEKLFF. Here the CDR3 DNA reads TGTGCCAGCAGTTTACCACGGACAGGGTGGGATGAAAAACTGTTTTTT.

The chain combines TRBV9 with TRBJ2-5; TRBD1 matches 7 bases. The V segment lost 4 bases and the J segment 2 bases; nucleotides outside the gene matches: 5. CDR3 length: 14 residues. The germline V gene encodes CDR1 SGDLS and CDR2 YYNGEE. The CDR3, as DNA: TGTGCCAGCAGCCTTGACAGGGAACAAGAGACCCAGTACTTC. It is translated as CASSLDREQETQYF.

The rearrangement joins TRBV24-1 to TRBJ2-5; TRBD2 matches 13 bases. Germline V CDR1 and CDR2: KGHDR, SFDVKD. The CDR3 extends over 18 amino acids. The trim removed 5 bases at V and 4 bases at J, leaving 12 bases unmatched. The CDR3 loop reads CATSVPLGTSGDGETQYF. The CDR3 nucleotides are TGTGCCACCAGTGTCCCCCTCGGGACTAGCGGGGACGGAGAGACCCAGTACTTC.

This clone was found a few times. The chain has TRBV28 and TRBJ1-1; D is possibly TRBD1 (5 bases). V lost 5 bases to trimming and J lost 7 bases, with 8 bases between them. The CDR3 is 11 residues long. Per germline, CDR1 MDHEN and CDR2 SYDVKM. CDR3: CASSTDSEAFF. The DNA of the CDR3 is TGTGCCAGCAGTACAGACAGTGAAGCTTTCTTT.

The chain uses TRBV7-8 and TRBJ1-2, with D maybe TRBD1 (5 bases). Trimming took 1 base from V and 8 from J, leaving 11 bases between them. Germline V gene lookup returns CDR1 SGHVS and CDR2 FQNEAQ. The CDR3 covers 13 residues. The CDR3 here is CASSLVQGEGYTF. Here the CDR3 DNA reads TGTGCCAGCAGCTTAGTCCAGGGTGAAGGCTACACCTTC.

V and J are TRBV2 and TRBJ1-5; D is perhaps TRBD1 (6 bases). CDR1 SNHLY and CDR2 FYNNEI come from the germline V gene. The CDR3 loop spans 13 amino acids. Trimming removed 6 bases from V and 4 bases from J, with 10 bases in between. The CDR3 loop reads CASSPDRNQPQHF. For the CDR3, the DNA is TGTGCCAGCAGCCCGGACAGAAATCAGCCCCAGCATTTT.

The J gene is TRBJ1-3, the V gene TRBV3-1 (or the pseudogene TRBV3-2); D is unclear. Germline CDR1 and CDR2: LGHDT and YNNKEL (reference sequence). Trimming removed 0 bases at V and 7 bases at J, with 10 bases between. This CDR3 contains 14 residues. CDR3 loop: CASSQDPGRNTIYF. The CDR3 nucleotides read TGTGCCAGCAGCCAAGATCCGGGGAGGAACACCATATATTTT.

The chain joins TRBV28 to TRBJ1-5; TRBD1 matches at 8 bases. V lost 5 bases to trimming and J lost 2 bases; unmatched junction nucleotides: 14. This CDR3 is built from 18 residues. Germline loops: CDR1 MDHEN, CDR2 SYDVKM. CDR3 protein: CASSTWDRLPRGNQPQHF. In DNA, the CDR3 is TGTGCCAGCAGTACCTGGGACAGGCTTCCTAGGGGCAATCAGCCCCAGCATTTT.

This chain uses TRBV12-3 or TRBV12-4 with TRBJ2-5; D might be TRBD2 (5 bases). This CDR3 contains 13 residues. Trimming removed 3 bases at V and 5 bases at J, with 10 bases between. The CDR3 DNA sequence: TGTGCCAGCAGTTTTCGGGGAGCGGAGACCCAGTACTTC. It encodes CASSFRGAETQYF.

V and J are TRBV7-9 and TRBJ1-1; D is unresolved. The CDR3 runs 12 residues. Germline CDR1 SEHNR, CDR2 FQNEAQ (reference sequence). The ends were cut back, 8 bases at V and 1 base at J, with 8 bases in the middle. CDR3 DNA sequence: TGTGCCAGCTTTGGGCAGAACACTGAAGCTTTCTTT. As protein: CASFGQNTEAFF.

The chain has TRBV2 and TRBJ2-5, with 8 bases lining up with TRBD1. CDR3 length: 15 amino acids. Germline V lookup: CDR1 SNHLY, CDR2 FYNNEI. The J segment lost 5 bases and the V segment lost 7 bases, leaving 12 bases of the junction unmatched. The CDR3 coding sequence is TGTGCCAGCACCCCGGACAGGGCTTCGAGGGAGACCCAGTACTTC. Translating gives CASTPDRASRETQYF.

This chain joins TRBV19 and TRBJ1-5; the D gene is possibly TRBD1 (5 bases). Germline-derived CDR1 and CDR2 are LNHDA and SQIVND (reference sequence). This CDR3 is 14 amino acids long. V lost 4 bases and J 6 bases, leaving 13 bases between the germline ends. The CDR3: CASSNPRVAQPQHF. DNA of the CDR3: TGTGCCAGTAGTAACCCCAGGGTGGCTCAGCCCCAGCATTTT.

V usage is TRBV4-2 and J usage is TRBJ2-3; D perhaps matches TRBD2 (7 bases). Trimming left V 0 bases short and J 7 bases short, with 14 bases between. There are 15 residues in the CDR3. CDR1 is LGHNA and CDR2 is YNFKEQ in the germline V gene. CDR3 region: CASSQEGGARYTQYF. The CDR3 DNA sequence: TGTGCCAGCAGCCAAGAGGGGGGGGCCAGGTATACGCAGTATTTT.

V usage is TRBV28 and J usage is TRBJ1-3, with TRBD1 identical over 9 bases. The J segment lost 2 bases and the V segment lost 6 bases, leaving 5 bases of the junction unmatched. From germline, CDR1 is MDHEN and CDR2 SYDVKM. The CDR3 is made up of 15 amino acids. CDR3 in DNA: TGTGCCAGCAGAGGACAGGGGACTACTGGAAACACCATATATTTT. This gives the protein CASRGQGTTGNTIYF.

The rearrangement uses TRBV27 and TRBJ2-1; 8 bases fit TRBD2. CDR1 and CDR2 (germline): MNHEY, SMNVEV (reference sequence). V gave up 3 bases and J gave up 6 bases; unmatched junction bases: 4. The CDR3 spans 14 residues. CDR3 DNA: TGTGCCAGCAGTTTGCGGGGGGCGGTCAATGAGCAGTTCTTC. Protein: CASSLRGAVNEQFF.

The chain uses TRBV7-2 and TRBJ1-6; no reliable D call. This CDR3 spans 13 amino acids. Looked up from germline, CDR1 is SGHTA and CDR2 is FQGNSA. V lost 5 bases and J lost 3, with 5 bases in between. CDR3 sequence: CASSRGYNSPLHF. The CDR3 bases are TGTGCCAGCAGCCGGGGCTATAATTCACCCCTCCACTTT.